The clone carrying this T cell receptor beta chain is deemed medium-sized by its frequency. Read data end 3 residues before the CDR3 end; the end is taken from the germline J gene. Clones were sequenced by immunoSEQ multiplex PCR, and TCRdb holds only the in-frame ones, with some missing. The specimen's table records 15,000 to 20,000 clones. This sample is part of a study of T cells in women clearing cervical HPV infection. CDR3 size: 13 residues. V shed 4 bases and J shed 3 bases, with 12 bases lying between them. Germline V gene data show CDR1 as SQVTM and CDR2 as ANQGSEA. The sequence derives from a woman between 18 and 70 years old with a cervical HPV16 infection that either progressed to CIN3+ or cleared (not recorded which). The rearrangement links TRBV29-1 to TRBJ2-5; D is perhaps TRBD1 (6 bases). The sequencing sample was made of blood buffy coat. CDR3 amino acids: CSVGISGEETQYF. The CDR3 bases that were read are TGCAGCGTTGGTATTTCAGGGGAAGAGACC.